This TCR beta chain came from a study of blood T cell repertoires in COVID-19. Study background: Acute and convalescent COVID-19 samples came from the United States, Italy and Spain. PBMCs, B-cell-depleted T cells, or T cells were the source of the cDNA or gDNA that made up the material.

TCRdb's copy holds only in-frame clones and misses some; the assay was immunoSEQ multiplex PCR. The sample contains 140,000 or so clones, 75% to 90% of which appear only once. Per germline, CDR1 SEHNR and CDR2 FQNEAQ (reference sequence). Trimming cost V 5 bases and J 5 bases; bases outside gene matches: 5. This CDR3 spans 14 amino acids. J is TRBJ2-4 and V is TRBV7-9; 8 bases fit TRBD1. The sequenced sample was PBMCs or T cells enriched from blood (not recorded which). This receptor was obtained from a man in his sixties who had recovered from COVID-19. In DNA form, the CDR3 reads TGTGCCAGCAGCAGCACAGGGGGTCAAAACATTCAGTACTTC. Translated: CASSSTGGQNIQYF. The full variable domain, in which reference TRBV7-9 and TRBJ2-4 provide the parts outside the CDR3, is DTGVSQNPRHKITKRGQNVTFRCDPISEHNRLYWYRQTLGQGPEFLTYFQNEAQLEKSRLLSDRFSAERPKGSFSTLEIQRTEQGDSAMYLCASSSTGGQNIQYFGAGTRLSVL.